This TCR beta chain derives from a study of shared clonotypes between healthy human individuals. This clone has just one count. What it recognizes is unknown. Study conclusions and caveats: Relative to memory subsets, naive subsets generally showed larger estimated richness.

CDR1 and CDR2 (germline): SGHRS, YFSETQ. This CDR3 contains 13 residues. V was cut by 4 bases and J by 6 bases, with 13 bases left in between. In the source study's methods: Sequence data from immunoSEQ were junction-only and lacked quality scores; consequently, filtering differed. Sequenced by immunoSEQ multiplex PCR; TCRdb stores in-frame clones only, minus some. V and J calls and clone size come straight from that table; D and trimming were deduced from the DNA. The sample includes more than 1 million clones, about four fifths of them seen just once. This chain joins TRBV5-1 and TRBJ1-2, with D perhaps matching TRBD1 (6 bases). What was sequenced was memory CD4+ T cells from PBMCs. Subset given: CD45RA-negative fraction. This receptor was obtained from a man aged 18 to 30 in good health. Some clones in this sample may be carry-over from other donors' samples. The DNA of the CDR3 is TGCGCCAGCAGCCCCGGACAGAATAATGGCTACACCTTC. This codes for CASSPGQNNGYTF.